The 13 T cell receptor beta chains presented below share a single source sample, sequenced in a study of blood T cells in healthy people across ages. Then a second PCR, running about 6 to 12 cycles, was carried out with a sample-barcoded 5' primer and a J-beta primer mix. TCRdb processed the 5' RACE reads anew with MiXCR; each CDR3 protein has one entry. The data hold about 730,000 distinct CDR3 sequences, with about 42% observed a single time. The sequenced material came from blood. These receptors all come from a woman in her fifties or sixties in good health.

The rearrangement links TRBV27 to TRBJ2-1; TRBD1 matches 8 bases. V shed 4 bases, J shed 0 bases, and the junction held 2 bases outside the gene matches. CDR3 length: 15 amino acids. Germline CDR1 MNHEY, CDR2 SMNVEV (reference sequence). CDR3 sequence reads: CASSWTGSSYNEQFF. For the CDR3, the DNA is TGTGCCAGCAGTTGGACAGGGAGCTCCTACAATGAGCAGTTCTTC.

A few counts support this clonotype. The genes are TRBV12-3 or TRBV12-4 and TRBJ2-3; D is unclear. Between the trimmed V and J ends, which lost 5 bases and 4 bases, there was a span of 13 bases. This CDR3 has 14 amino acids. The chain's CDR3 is CASSPRFSPDTQYF. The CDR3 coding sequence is TGTGCCAGCAGTCCCCGCTTTAGCCCAGATACGCAGTATTTT.

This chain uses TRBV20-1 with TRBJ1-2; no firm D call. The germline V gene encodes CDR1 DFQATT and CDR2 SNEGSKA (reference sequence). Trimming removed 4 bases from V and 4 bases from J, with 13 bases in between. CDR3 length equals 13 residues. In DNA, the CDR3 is TGCAGTGCTACCGACCCTCAAACCTATGGCTACACCTTC. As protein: CSATDPQTYGYTF.

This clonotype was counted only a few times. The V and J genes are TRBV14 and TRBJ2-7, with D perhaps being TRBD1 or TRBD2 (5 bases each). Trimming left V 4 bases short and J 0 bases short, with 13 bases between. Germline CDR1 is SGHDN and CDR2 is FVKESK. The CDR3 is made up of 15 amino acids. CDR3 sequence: CASSLRDGGSYEQYF. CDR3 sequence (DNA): TGTGCCAGCAGCCTCCGGGACGGCGGCTCCTACGAGCAGTACTTC.

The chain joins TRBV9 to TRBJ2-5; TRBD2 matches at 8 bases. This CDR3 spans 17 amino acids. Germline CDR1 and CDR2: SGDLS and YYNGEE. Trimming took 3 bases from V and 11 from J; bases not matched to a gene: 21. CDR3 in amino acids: CASSGQIRGGLYNEQYF. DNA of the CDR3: TGTGCCAGCAGCGGACAAATACGGGGGGGACTATACAATGAGCAGTACTTC.

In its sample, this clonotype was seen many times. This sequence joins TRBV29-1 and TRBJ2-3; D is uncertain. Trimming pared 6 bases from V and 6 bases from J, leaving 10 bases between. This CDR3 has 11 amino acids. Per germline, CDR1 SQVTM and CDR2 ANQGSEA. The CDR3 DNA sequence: TGCAGCGTCACGCCCGGGGATACGCAGTATTTT. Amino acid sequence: CSVTPGDTQYF.

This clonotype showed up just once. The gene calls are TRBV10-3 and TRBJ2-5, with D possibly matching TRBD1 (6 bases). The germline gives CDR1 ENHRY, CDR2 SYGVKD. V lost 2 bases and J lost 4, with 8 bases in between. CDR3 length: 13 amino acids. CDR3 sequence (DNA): TGTGCCATCAGTGAGCGACAGGTAGAGACCCAGTACTTC. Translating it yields CAISERQVETQYF.

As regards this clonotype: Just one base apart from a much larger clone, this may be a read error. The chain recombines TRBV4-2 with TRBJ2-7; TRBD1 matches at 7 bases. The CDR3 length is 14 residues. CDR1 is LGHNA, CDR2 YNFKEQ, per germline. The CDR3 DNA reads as TGTGCCAGCAGCCAATGGCAGGGGGTCGACGAGCGGTACTTC. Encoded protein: CASSQWQGVDERYF.

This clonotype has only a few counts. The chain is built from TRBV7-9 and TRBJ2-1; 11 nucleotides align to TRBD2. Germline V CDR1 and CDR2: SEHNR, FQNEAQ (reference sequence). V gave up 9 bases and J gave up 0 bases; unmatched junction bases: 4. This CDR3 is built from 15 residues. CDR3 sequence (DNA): TGTGCCAGTCACACTAGCGGGAGCTCCTACAATGAGCAGTTCTTC. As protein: CASHTSGSSYNEQFF.

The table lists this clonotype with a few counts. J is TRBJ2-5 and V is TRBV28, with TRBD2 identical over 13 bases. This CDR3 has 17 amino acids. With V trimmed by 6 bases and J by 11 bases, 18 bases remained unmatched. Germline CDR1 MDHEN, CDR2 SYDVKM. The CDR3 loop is CASRLRAGLAGVNEQYF. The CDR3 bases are TGTGCCAGCAGACTAAGGGCAGGACTAGCGGGAGTCAATGAGCAGTACTTC.

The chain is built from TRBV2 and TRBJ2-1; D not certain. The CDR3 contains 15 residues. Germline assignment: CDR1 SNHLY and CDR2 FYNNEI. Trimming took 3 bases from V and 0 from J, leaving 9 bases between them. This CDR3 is CASSEQLDSYNEQFF. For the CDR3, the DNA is TGTGCCAGCAGTGAGCAATTAGACTCCTACAATGAGCAGTTCTTC.

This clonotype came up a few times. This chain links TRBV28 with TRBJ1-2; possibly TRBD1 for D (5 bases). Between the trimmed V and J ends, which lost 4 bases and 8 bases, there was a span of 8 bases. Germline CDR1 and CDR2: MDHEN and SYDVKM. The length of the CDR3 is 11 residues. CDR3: CASSSQGGYTF. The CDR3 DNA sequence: TGTGCCAGCAGTTCCCAGGGAGGCTACACCTTC.

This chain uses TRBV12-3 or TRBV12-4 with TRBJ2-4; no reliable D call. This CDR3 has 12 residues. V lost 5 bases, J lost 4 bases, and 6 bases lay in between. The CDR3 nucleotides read TGTGCCAGCAGTCCCGGGAAAAACATTCAGTACTTC. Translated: CASSPGKNIQYF.